Sequencing of this T cell receptor (beta chain) was carried out in a study of OX40 agonist ivuxolimab in advanced cancers. Findings and caveats of the study: On average, CD8+ T cells had more expanded clones than CD4+.

About this clone itself: Its antigen is unknown.

Germline values: CDR1 SGHRS, CDR2 YFSETQ. CDR3 length equals 15 residues. Trimming at V came to 1 base and at J to 6 bases, leaving 6 bases not matched to a gene. The data were produced by immunoSEQ multiplex PCR, yet TCRdb's version contains in-frame clones alone and is incomplete. The table shows approximately 50,000 clones, with more than 70% occurring only once. This receptor was taken from an adult with an advanced solid tumor such as melanoma, head and neck, liver or kidney cancer. The chain links TRBV5-1 to TRBJ2-1, with 8 bases that match TRBD2. Sequenced here: CD4+ or CD8+ T cells sorted from blood, sampled in a trial of the OX40 agonist ivuxolimab. CDR3 coding DNA: TGCGCCAGCAGCTTGATCGGGACTAGTGTCAATGAGCAGTTCTTC. As protein: CASSLIGTSVNEQFF.